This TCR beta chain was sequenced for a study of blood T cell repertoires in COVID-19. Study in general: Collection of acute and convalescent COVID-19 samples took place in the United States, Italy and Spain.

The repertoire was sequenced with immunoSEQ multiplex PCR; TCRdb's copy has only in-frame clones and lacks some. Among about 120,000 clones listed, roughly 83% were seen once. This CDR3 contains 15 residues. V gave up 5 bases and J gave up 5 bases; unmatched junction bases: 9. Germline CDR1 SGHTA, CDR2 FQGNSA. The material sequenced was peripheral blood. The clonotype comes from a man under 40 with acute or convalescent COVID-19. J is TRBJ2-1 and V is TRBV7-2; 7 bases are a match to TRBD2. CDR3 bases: TGTGCCAGCAGCAACACCGGGACTACACACAATGAGCAGTTCTTC. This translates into CASSNTGTTHNEQFF.